The rows below give T cell receptor beta chains drawn from one sample of a study of control samples from healthy donors and cancer patients. Assay used: immunoSEQ multiplex PCR; TCRdb lists only in-frame clones, some missing. Altogether approximately 94,000 clones are present, roughly 83% being singletons, with the ten largest covering under 50%. The material sequenced was PBMCs. The receptors shown here come from a man between 70 and 80 years old with lung cancer. Both conserved end residues are part of each CDR3. The D gene is left open where the match is weak. Clone size appears in some rows only: once, few, many, or a class for an expanded clone.

d_call	v_call	clone_size	j_call	cdr3_nt	cdr3_aa
NA	TRBV27	NA	TRBJ2-1	TGTGCCAGCAGTGACAGGTGGGGGAATGAGCAGTTCTTC	CASSDRWGNEQFF
NA	TRBV7-9	NA	TRBJ1-5	TGTGCCAGCGCGCCCGAGGGGGGGTGGAATCAGCCCCAGCATTTT	CASAPEGGWNQPQHF
NA	TRBV15	NA	TRBJ2-3	TGTGCCACCAGCAGAGATCCCGCAGGGCGTAGCACAGATACGCAGTATTTT	CATSRDPAGRSTDTQYF
NA	TRBV28	once	TRBJ2-5	TGTGCCAGCAGTAAGGGGACAGCGGGGGAAGAGACCCAGTACTTC	CASSKGTAGEETQYF
NA	TRBV5-1	NA	TRBJ2-2	TGCGCCAGCAGCGGGGGTTTGGGGGCCAGGGCGAACACCGGGGAGCTGTTTTTT	CASSGGLGARANTGELFF
TRBD2	TRBV27	NA	TRBJ2-3	TGTGCCAGCAGTTTAAATAGACCTAGCGGGGGGCAGTATTTT	CASSLNRPSGGQYF
NA	TRBV5-4	once	TRBJ1-5	TGTGCCAGCAGCCAGGACGGTAACCTCAATCAGCCCCAGCATTTT	CASSQDGNLNQPQHF
NA	TRBV24-1	NA	TRBJ2-7	TGTGCCACCAGTGTTGCCGGGACGCCCGAGCAGTACTTC	CATSVAGTPEQYF
NA	TRBV15	NA	TRBJ2-1	TGTGCCACCAGCAGGACCGGGACTTCCTACAATGAGCAGTTCTTC	CATSRTGTSYNEQFF
NA	TRBV27	NA	TRBJ1-2	TGTGCCAGCCAGGGAGCGGTTGGCTACACCTTC	CASQGAVGYTF
NA	TRBV5-6	NA	TRBJ2-5	TGTGCCAGCAGACGAGAATTGGGGACCCAGTACTTC	CASRRELGTQYF
NA	TRBV4-3	NA	TRBJ1-1	TGCGCCAGCAGCCAAGACCCCGGAGGACAGCTCACTGAAGCTTTCTTT	CASSQDPGGQLTEAFF
TRBD2	TRBV5-8	NA	TRBJ2-3	TGTGCCAGCAGCTTGGGGCGGGGGGCTAGCACAGATACGCAGTATTTT	CASSLGRGASTDTQYF
TRBD1	TRBV6-5	NA	TRBJ1-2	TGTGCCAGCAGTTACTCAACAGGGGGGTATGGCTACACCTTC	CASSYSTGGYGYTF